This T cell receptor beta chain was captured by sequencing in a study of blood T cell repertoires in COVID-19. Study overall: Both acute and convalescent COVID-19 samples were obtained from the United States, Italy and Spain. PBMCs, B-cell-depleted T cells, or T cells were the source of the cDNA or gDNA that made up the material.

As processed by the authors: Amplification of reference gene primers provided the estimated nucleated cell counts. Profiled with immunoSEQ multiplex PCR; TCRdb holds only in-frame clones, not every one. Clonal size and the V and J genes are those of that table, whereas D and trimming came from the DNA. The table has more than 45,000 clones, 80% to 90% seen once; the top ten hold roughly 8%. V trimming: 4 bases; J trimming: 2 bases; junction bases outside the gene matches: 12. CDR3 length equals 17 residues. Per germline, CDR1 LNHDA and CDR2 SQIVND (reference sequence). Sequencing input: peripheral blood. This TCR came from a woman in her 70s with active COVID-19. The chain combines TRBV19 with TRBJ2-3; 7 bases fit TRBD1. CDR3 bases: TGTGCCAGTAGTACCCCCTACAGGGGTTCTGACACAGATACGCAGTATTTT. It yields the protein CASSTPYRGSDTDTQYF.